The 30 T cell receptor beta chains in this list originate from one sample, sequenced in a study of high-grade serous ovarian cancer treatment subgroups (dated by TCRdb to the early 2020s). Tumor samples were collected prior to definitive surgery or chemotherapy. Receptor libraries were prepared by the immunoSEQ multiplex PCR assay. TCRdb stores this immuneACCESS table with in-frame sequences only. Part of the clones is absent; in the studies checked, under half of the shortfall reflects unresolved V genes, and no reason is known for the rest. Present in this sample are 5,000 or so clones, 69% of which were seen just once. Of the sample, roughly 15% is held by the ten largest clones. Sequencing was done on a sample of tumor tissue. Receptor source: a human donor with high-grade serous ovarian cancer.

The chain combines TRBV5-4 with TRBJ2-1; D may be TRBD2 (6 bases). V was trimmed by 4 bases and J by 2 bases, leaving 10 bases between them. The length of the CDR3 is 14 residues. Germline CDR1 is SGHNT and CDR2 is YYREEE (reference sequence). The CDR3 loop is CASSRDSAYNEQFF. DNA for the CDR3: TGTGCCAGCAGCAGGGACTCCGCCTACAATGAGCAGTTCTTC.

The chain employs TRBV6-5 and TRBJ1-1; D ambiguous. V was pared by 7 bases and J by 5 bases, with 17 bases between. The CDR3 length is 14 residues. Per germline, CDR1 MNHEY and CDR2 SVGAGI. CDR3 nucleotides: TGTGCCAGCACTAACCGGGCCAAACAAACTGAAGCTTTCTTT. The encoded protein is CASTNRAKQTEAFF.

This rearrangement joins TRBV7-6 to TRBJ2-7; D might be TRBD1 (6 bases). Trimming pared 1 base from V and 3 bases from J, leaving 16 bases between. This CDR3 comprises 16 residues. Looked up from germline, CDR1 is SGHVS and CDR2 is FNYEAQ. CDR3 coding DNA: TGTGCCAGCAGCTTAGGAATAGGACAGCAATTCTACGAGCAGTACTTC. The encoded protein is CASSLGIGQQFYEQYF.

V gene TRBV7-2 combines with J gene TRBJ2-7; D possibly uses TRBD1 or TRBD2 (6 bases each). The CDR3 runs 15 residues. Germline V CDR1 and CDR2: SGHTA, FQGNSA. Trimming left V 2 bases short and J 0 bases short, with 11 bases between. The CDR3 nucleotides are TGTGCCAGCAGCTTACAGGGGCGGGGCTCCTACGAGCAGTACTTC. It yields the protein CASSLQGRGSYEQYF.

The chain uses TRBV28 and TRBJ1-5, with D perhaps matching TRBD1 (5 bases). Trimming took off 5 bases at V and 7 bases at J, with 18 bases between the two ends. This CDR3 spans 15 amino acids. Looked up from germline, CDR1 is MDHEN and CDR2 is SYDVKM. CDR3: CASSPGAHLGQPQHF. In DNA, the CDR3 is TGTGCCAGCAGTCCCGGGGCCCACCTCGGCCAGCCCCAGCATTTT.

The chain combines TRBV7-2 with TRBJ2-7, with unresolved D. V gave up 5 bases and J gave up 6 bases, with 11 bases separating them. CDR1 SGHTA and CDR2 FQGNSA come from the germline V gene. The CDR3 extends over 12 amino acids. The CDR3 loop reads CASSPDRREQYV. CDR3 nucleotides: TGTGCCAGCAGCCCCGACCGTCGCGAGCAGTACGTC.

This chain's CDR3 is CASSGQGAITEAFF. CDR3 nucleotide sequence: TGTGCCAGCAGCGGACAGGGGGCGATCACTGAAGCTTTCTTT. The rearrangement uses TRBV2 and TRBJ1-1; TRBD1 aligns across 11 bases. The germline gives CDR1 SNHLY, CDR2 FYNNEI. The CDR3 contains 14 residues. J lost 4 bases, V lost 6 bases, and 4 bases had no gene match.

CDR3 protein: CASSLSTDTQYF. The CDR3 nucleotides read TGTGCCAGCAGCCTAAGCACAGATACGCAGTATTTT. The gene calls are TRBV14 and TRBJ2-3, with D unresolved. Germline CDR1 and CDR2: SGHDN and FVKESK. Deletions cut 4 bases from V and 0 bases from J, with 2 bases between. The length of the CDR3 is 12 residues.

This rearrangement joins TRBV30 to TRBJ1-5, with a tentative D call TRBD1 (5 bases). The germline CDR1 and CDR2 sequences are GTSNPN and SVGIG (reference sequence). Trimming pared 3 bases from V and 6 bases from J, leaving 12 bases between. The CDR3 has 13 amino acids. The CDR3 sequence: CAWSPGPGQPQHF. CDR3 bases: TGTGCCTGGAGCCCAGGGCCTGGTCAGCCCCAGCATTTT.

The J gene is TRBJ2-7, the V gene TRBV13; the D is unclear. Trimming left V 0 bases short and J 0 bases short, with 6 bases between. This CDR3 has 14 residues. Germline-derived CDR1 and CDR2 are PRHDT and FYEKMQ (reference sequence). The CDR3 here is CASSLGIVSYEQYF. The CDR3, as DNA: TGTGCCAGCAGCTTAGGGATCGTCTCCTACGAGCAGTACTTC.

CDR3 nucleotide sequence: TGTGCCAGCAGTTTAACCGGGACTAGCAATGAGCAGTTCTTC. This encodes CASSLTGTSNEQFF. The chain is built from TRBV6-6 and TRBJ2-1; 8 bases agree with TRBD2. The CDR3 extends over 14 amino acids. Germline V gives CDR1 MNHNY, CDR2 SVGAGI (reference sequence). The J segment lost 6 bases and the V segment lost 4 bases, leaving 5 bases of the junction unmatched.

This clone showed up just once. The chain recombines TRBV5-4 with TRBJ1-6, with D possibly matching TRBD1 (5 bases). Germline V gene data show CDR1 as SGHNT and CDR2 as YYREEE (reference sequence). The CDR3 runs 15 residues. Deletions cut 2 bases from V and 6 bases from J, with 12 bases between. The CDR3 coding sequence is TGTGCCAGCAGCTTAGGGGCGGGCGCTAATTCACCCCTCCACTTT. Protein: CASSLGAGANSPLHF.

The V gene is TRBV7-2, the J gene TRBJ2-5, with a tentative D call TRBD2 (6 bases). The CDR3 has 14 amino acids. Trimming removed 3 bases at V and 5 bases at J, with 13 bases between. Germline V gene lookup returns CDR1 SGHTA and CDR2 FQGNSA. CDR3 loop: CASSFGGTGETQYF. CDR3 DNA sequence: TGTGCCAGCAGCTTCGGCGGGACTGGGGAGACCCAGTACTTC.

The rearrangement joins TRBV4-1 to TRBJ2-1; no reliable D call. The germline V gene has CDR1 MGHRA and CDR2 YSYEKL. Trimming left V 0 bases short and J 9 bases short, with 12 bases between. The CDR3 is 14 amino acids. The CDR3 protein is CASSQDKRASEQFF. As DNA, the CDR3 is TGCGCCAGCAGCCAAGATAAGCGAGCGTCTGAGCAGTTCTTC.

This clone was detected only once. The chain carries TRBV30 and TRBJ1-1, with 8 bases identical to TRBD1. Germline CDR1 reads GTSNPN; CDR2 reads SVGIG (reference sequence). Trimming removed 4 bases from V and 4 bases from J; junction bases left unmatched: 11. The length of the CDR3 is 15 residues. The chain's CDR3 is CAWTDDRGGGTEAFF. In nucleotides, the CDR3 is TGTGCCTGGACCGATGACAGGGGAGGCGGCACTGAAGCTTTCTTT.

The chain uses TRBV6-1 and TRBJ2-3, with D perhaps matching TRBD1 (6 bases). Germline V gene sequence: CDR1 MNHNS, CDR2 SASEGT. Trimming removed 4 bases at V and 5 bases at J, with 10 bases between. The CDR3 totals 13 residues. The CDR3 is CASSAQGRDTQYF. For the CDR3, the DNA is TGTGCCAGCAGTGCCCAGGGGAGAGATACGCAGTATTTT.

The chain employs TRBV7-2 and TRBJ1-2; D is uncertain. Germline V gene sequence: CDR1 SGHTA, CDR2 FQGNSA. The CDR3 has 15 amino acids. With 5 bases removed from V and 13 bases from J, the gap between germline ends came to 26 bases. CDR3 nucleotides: TGTGCCAGCAGCATGGACGGACGACTATGGCTACACGCCACCTTC. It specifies CASSMDGRLWLHATF.

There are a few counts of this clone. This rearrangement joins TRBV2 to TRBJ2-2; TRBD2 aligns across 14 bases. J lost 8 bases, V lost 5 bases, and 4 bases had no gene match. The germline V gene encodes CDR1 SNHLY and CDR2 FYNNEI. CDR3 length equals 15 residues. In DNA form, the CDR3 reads TGTGCCAGCAGTCGACTAGCGGGGGGGCCGGGGGAGCTGTTTTTT. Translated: CASSRLAGGPGELFF. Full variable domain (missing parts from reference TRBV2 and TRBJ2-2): EPEVTQTPSHQVTQMGQEVILRCVPISNHLYFYWYRQILGQKVEFLVSFYNNEISEKSEIFDDQFSVERPDGSNFTLKIRSTKLEDSAMYFCASSRLAGGPGELFFGEGSRLTVL.

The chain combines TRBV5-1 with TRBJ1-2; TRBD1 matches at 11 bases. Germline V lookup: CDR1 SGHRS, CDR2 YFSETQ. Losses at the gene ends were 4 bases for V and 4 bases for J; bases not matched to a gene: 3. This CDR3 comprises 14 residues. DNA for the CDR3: TGCGCCAGCAGCCGGACAGGGGGCGTCTATGGCTACACCTTC. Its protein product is CASSRTGGVYGYTF. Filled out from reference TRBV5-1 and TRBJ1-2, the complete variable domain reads KAGVTQTPRYLIKTRGQQVTLSCSPISGHRSVSWYQQTPGQGLQFLFEYFSETQRNKGNFPGRFSGRQFSNSRSEMNVSTLELGDSALYLCASSRTGGVYGYTFGSGTRLTVV.

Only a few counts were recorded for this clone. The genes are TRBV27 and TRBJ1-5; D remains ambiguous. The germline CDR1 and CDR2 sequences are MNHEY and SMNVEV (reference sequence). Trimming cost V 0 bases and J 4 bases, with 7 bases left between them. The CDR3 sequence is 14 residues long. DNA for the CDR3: TGTGCCAGCAGTTTATCACGGACTAATCAGCCCCAGCATTTT. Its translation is CASSLSRTNQPQHF.

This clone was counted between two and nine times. CDR3 residues: CASSNYQKSGNTIYF. The CDR3, as DNA: TGTGCCAGCAGTAACTACCAGAAGTCTGGAAACACCATATATTTT. V is TRBV6-1 and J is TRBJ1-3; D unresolved. Germline assignment: CDR1 MNHNS and CDR2 SASEGT. The V and J ends lost 5 bases and 1 base respectively, with 12 bases between them. The CDR3 contains 15 residues.

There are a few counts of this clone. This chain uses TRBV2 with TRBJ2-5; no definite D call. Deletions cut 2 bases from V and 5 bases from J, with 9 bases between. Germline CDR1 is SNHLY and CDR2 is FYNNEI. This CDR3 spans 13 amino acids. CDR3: CASSETRAETQYF. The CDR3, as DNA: TGTGCCAGCAGTGAAACCCGTGCGGAGACCCAGTACTTC.

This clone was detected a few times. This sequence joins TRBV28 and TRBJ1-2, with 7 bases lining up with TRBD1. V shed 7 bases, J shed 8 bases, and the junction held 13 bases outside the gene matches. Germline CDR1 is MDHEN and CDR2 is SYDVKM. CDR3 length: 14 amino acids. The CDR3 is CASKLPLRDSGYTF. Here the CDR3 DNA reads TGTGCCAGCAAACTCCCACTAAGGGACAGCGGCTACACCTTC.

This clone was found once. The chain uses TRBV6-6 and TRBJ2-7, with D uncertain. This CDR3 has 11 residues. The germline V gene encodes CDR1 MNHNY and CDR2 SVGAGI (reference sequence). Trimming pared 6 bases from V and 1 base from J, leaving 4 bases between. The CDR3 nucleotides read TGTGCCAGCAGGACATCCTACGAGCAGTACTTC. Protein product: CASRTSYEQYF.

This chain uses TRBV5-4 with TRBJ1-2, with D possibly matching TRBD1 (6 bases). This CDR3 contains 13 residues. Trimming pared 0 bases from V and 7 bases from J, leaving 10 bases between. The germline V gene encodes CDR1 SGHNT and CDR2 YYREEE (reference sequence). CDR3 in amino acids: CASSLDREVGYTF. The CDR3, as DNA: TGTGCCAGCAGCTTGGACAGGGAAGTTGGCTACACCTTC.

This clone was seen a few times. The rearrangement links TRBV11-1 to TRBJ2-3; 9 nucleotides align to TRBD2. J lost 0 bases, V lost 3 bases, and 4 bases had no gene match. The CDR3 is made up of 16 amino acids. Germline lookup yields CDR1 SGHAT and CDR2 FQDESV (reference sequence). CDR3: CASSLQTSGSTDTQYF. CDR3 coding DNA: TGTGCCAGCAGCTTGCAGACTAGCGGTAGCACAGATACGCAGTATTTT.

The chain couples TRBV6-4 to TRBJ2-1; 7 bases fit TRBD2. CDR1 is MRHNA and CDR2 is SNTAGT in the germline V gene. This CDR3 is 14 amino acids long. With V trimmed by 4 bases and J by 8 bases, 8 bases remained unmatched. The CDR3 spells CASSGGLEGDEQFF. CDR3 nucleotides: TGTGCCAGCAGTGGAGGACTAGAAGGGGATGAGCAGTTCTTC.

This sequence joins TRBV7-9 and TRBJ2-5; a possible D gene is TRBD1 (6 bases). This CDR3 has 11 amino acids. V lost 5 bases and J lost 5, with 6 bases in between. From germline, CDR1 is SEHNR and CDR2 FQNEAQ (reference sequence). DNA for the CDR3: TGTGCCAGCAGCACAGGGGAGACCCAGTACTTC. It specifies CASSTGETQYF.

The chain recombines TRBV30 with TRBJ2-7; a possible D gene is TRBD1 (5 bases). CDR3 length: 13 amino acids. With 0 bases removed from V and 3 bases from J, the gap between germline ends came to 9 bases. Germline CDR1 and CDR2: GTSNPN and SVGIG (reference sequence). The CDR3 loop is CAWSVLRGYEQYF. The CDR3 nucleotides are TGTGCCTGGAGTGTACTAAGGGGCTACGAGCAGTACTTC.

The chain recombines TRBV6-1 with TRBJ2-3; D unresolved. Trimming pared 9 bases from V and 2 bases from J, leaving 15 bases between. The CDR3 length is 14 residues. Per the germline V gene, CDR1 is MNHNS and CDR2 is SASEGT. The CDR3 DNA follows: TGTGCCAGTTGTCCGAAGGGAATCACAGATACGCAGTATTTT. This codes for CASCPKGITDTQYF.